Presented here are 25 T cell receptor beta chains from one specimen sequenced in a study of Ad26.COV2.S vaccination and SARS-CoV-2 variants. Specified treatment: roughly 20 received Ad26.COV2.S at low or high dose, single or two shots; about 5 received placebo; per-sample allocation not given. Vaccine and placebo recipients were sampled on day 63 after the first injection. Here immunoSEQ multiplex PCR was the method, and the copy in TCRdb shows in-frame clones only, minus some. The sample carries approximately 400,000 clones, approximately 83% recorded once. The specimen comprised peripheral blood, sampled in a trial of Ad26.COV2.S vaccine versus placebo. The receptors stem from a person aged 18-65 years who received the Ad26.COV2.S COVID-19 vaccine or a placebo.

In its sample, this clone was seen a few times. The chain is built from TRBV6-2 or TRBV6-3 and TRBJ1-6; D perhaps matches TRBD1 (6 bases). The CDR3 consists of 14 residues. Germline CDR1 is MNHEY and CDR2 is SVGEGT. V dropped 0 bases and J dropped 7 bases, with 7 bases sitting between them. The CDR3 DNA is TGTGCCAGCAGTTACTCCGGGGGCAATTCACCCCTCCACTTT. It is translated as CASSYSGGNSPLHF.

This clone was seen once. This chain uses TRBV30 with TRBJ1-5; D might be TRBD1 (6 bases). Germline V lookup: CDR1 GTSNPN, CDR2 SVGIG (reference sequence). V was pared by 2 bases and J by 2 bases, with 10 bases between. The CDR3 spans 14 residues. DNA of the CDR3: TGTGCCTGGAGTAAGGGGGTAGGCAATCAGCCCCAGCATTTT. The encoded protein is CAWSKGVGNQPQHF. The complete variable domain, with remaining parts taken from reference TRBV30 and TRBJ1-5, reads SQTIHQWPATLVQPVGSPLSLECTVEGTSNPNLYWYRQAAGRGLQLLFYSVGIGQISSEVPQNLSASRPQDRQFILSSKKLLLSDSGFYLCAWSKGVGNQPQHFGDGTRLSIL.

This clone turned up a few times. CDR3 loop: CASSQAYGRGSPLHF. CDR3 nucleotides: TGCGCCAGCAGCCAAGCCTACGGTAGGGGTTCACCCCTCCACTTT. The genes are TRBV4-1 and TRBJ1-6, with D tentatively TRBD1 (5 bases). CDR3 length equals 15 residues. Germline-derived CDR1 and CDR2 are MGHRA and YSYEKL. V was clipped by 1 base and J by 9 bases, with 13 bases between them.

The V and J genes are TRBV7-3 and TRBJ1-1; unclear D gene. CDR1 and CDR2 from the germline V gene are SGHTA and FQGTGA. V lost 8 bases, J lost 1 base, and 11 bases lay in between. The CDR3 is made up of 13 amino acids. The CDR3 reads CASQGGPNTEAFF. In DNA form, the CDR3 reads TGTGCCAGCCAAGGAGGGCCGAACACTGAAGCTTTCTTT.

J is TRBJ2-2 and V is TRBV12-5; either TRBD1 or TRBD2 may supply D (5 bases each). Germline loops: CDR1 LGHNT, CDR2 FRNRAP. V lost 6 bases to trimming and J lost 4 bases, with 12 bases between them. CDR3 size: 14 residues. CDR3 loop: CASGRDGTTGELFF. CDR3 sequence (DNA): TGTGCTAGTGGACGGGACGGGACCACCGGGGAGCTGTTTTTT.

V gene TRBV6-2 or TRBV6-3 combines with J gene TRBJ2-1; a weak D match, TRBD1 (5 bases). CDR1 is MNHEY and CDR2 is SVGEGT in the germline V gene. The CDR3 spans 17 residues. V was trimmed by 0 bases and J by 5 bases, leaving 17 bases between them. CDR3 sequence: CASSYSIFRTKDNEQFF. CDR3 nucleotides: TGTGCCAGCAGTTACTCGATATTCAGGACAAAAGACAATGAGCAGTTCTTC.

The V call is TRBV5-1, the J call TRBJ1-2, with 9 bases aligning to TRBD1. Germline V lookup: CDR1 SGHRS, CDR2 YFSETQ. The V and J ends lost 4 bases and 8 bases, in that order; junction bases with no gene match: 6. The CDR3 spans 13 residues. The CDR3 sequence is CASSVQTGGGYTF. The CDR3 DNA sequence: TGCGCCAGCAGCGTACAGACAGGGGGAGGCTACACCTTC.

J is TRBJ2-1 and V is TRBV7-2; D unclear. The germline gives CDR1 SGHTA, CDR2 FQGNSA. The CDR3 extends over 14 amino acids. Trimming stripped 0 bases from V and 7 bases from J, with 10 bases between. The CDR3 bases are TGTGCCAGCAGCTTAGCTAATTGGGCGAATGAGCAGTTCTTC. Protein: CASSLANWANEQFF.

The V call is TRBV29-1, the J call TRBJ1-2; a possible D gene is TRBD1 (5 bases). V was shortened by 7 bases and J by 8 bases, with 14 bases between the two germline ends. The CDR3 sequence is 11 residues long. Germline V CDR1 and CDR2: SQVTM, ANQGSEA. CDR3 DNA sequence: TGCAGCGCTAAGGGACCGGGAGGCTACACCTTC. It specifies CSAKGPGGYTF. The full variable domain, completed using reference TRBV29-1 and TRBJ1-2, is SAVISQKPSRDICQRGTSLTIQCQVDSQVTMMFWYRQQPGQSLTLIATANQGSEATYESGFVIDKFPISRPNLTFSTLTVSNMSPEDSSIYLCSAKGPGGYTFGSGTRLTVV.

This chain links TRBV12-3 or TRBV12-4 with TRBJ2-5; D unresolved. This CDR3 is 13 amino acids long. V shed 5 bases and J shed 1 base, with 8 bases lying between them. CDR3 loop: CASSLRAQETQYF. CDR3 DNA: TGTGCCAGCAGTCTCCGGGCCCAAGAGACCCAGTACTTC.

This chain links TRBV19 with TRBJ1-5, with TRBD1 matching 10 bases. This CDR3 spans 17 amino acids. Looked up from germline, CDR1 is LNHDA and CDR2 is SQIVND (reference sequence). With V trimmed by 0 bases and J by 5 bases, 7 bases remained unmatched. Written as DNA, the CDR3 is TGTGCCAGTAGTATAGATCTGGGACAGGGGAACTATCAGCCCCAGCATTTT. Translated: CASSIDLGQGNYQPQHF. Complete variable domain (other parts from reference TRBV19 and TRBJ1-5): DGGITQSPKYLFRKEGQNVTLSCEQNLNHDAMYWYRQDPGQGLRLIYYSQIVNDFQKGDIAEGYSVSREKKESFPLTVTSAQKNPTAFYLCASSIDLGQGNYQPQHFGDGTRLSIL.

In nucleotides, the CDR3 is TGTGCCAGCAGCCGGGACACCATGAACACTGAAGCTTTCTTT. Its translation is CASSRDTMNTEAFF. This rearrangement joins TRBV5-4 to TRBJ1-1; TRBD1 is a possible D gene (6 bases). V dropped 4 bases and J dropped 0 bases, with 10 bases sitting between them. Germline CDR1 reads SGHNT; CDR2 reads YYREEE (reference sequence). CDR3 length: 14 residues.

This clone was detected a few times. The V and J genes are TRBV2 and TRBJ1-6; D uncertain. The CDR3 has 13 amino acids. The V gene's germline CDR1 is SNHLY and CDR2 FYNNEI. The ends were cut back, 5 bases at V and 14 bases at J, with 16 bases in the middle. Written as DNA, the CDR3 is TGTGCCAGCAGTCCCGGACGGGTAGGGACCCTCCACTTT. This translates into CASSPGRVGTLHF. The full variable domain, its missing parts supplied by reference TRBV2 and TRBJ1-6, is EPEVTQTPSHQVTQMGQEVILRCVPISNHLYFYWYRQILGQKVEFLVSFYNNEISEKSEIFDDQFSVERPDGSNFTLKIRSTKLEDSAMYFCASSPGRVGTLHFGNGTRLTVT.

The chain joins TRBV5-1 to TRBJ1-4; 7 bases align to TRBD1. Losses at the gene ends were 3 bases for V and 0 bases for J; bases not matched to a gene: 2. The CDR3 has 15 residues. Germline V gene sequence: CDR1 SGHRS, CDR2 YFSETQ. In DNA, the CDR3 is TGCGCCAGCAGCTGGGGGACAGCAACTAATGAAAAACTGTTTTTT. Amino acids: CASSWGTATNEKLFF.

The chain recombines TRBV2 with TRBJ1-1; 9 bases fit TRBD1. The germline V gene encodes CDR1 SNHLY and CDR2 FYNNEI. The CDR3 runs to 16 residues. Unmatched junction bases numbered 11, after V lost 6 bases and J lost 3 bases. This CDR3 is CASSEKWDREYTEAFF. CDR3 nucleotides: TGTGCCAGCAGCGAAAAATGGGACAGGGAATACACTGAAGCTTTCTTT.

V and J are TRBV3-1 (or the pseudogene TRBV3-2) and TRBJ1-5, with D unresolved. Trimming took 3 bases from V and 7 from J, leaving 10 bases between them. Germline V gives CDR1 LGHDT, CDR2 YNNKEL (reference sequence). The CDR3 covers 13 residues. The CDR3 bases are TGTGCCAGCAGCCACATGACATACCAGCCCCAGCATTTT. It translates to CASSHMTYQPQHF.

The gene calls are TRBV11-3 and TRBJ2-7; TRBD2 matches at 14 bases. Germline CDR1 is SGHNT and CDR2 is YENEEA. V shed 0 bases, J shed 2 bases, and the junction held 6 bases outside the gene matches. This CDR3 has 18 amino acids. CDR3 bases: TGTGCCAGCAGCTTAGATCAGGGACTAGCGGGAGAGACCTACGAGCAGTACTTC. Translated, it gives CASSLDQGLAGETYEQYF.

In its sample, this clone was seen a few times. V usage is TRBV10-3 and J usage is TRBJ1-1; D is ambiguous. CDR1 and CDR2 from the germline V gene are ENHRY and SYGVKD. V shed 0 bases and J shed 5 bases, with 7 bases lying between them. The CDR3 extends over 13 amino acids. Here the CDR3 reads CAISESMGTEAFF. The CDR3 DNA is TGTGCCATCAGTGAGTCGATGGGGACTGAAGCTTTCTTT.

This chain connects TRBV4-3 to TRBJ2-1; D perhaps matches TRBD1 (6 bases). The V end was cut by 1 base, the J end by 7 bases, with 14 bases between. CDR1 is LGHNA and CDR2 is YSLEER in the germline V gene. This CDR3 contains 15 residues. The CDR3 is CASSQVGSGQNEQFF. CDR3 bases: TGCGCCAGCAGCCAAGTTGGCTCCGGACAGAATGAGCAGTTCTTC.

The DNA for the CDR3 is TGTGCCAGCAGTTGGGACAGGGGGTCCGAGCAGTACTTC. Amino acid sequence: CASSWDRGSEQYF. The chain employs TRBV12-3 or TRBV12-4 and TRBJ2-7, with TRBD1 matching 11 bases. After removal of 4 bases from V and 6 bases from J, the junction contained 2 bases not matched to a gene. The CDR3 spans 13 residues.

The chain employs TRBV2 and TRBJ2-3; TRBD1 agrees at 8 bases. The J segment lost 5 bases and the V segment lost 2 bases, leaving 9 bases of the junction unmatched. The CDR3 runs to 16 residues. The germline CDR1 and CDR2 sequences are SNHLY and FYNNEI. DNA for the CDR3: TGTGCCAGCAGTGAATACGGCAGGGGGCAAGGAGATACGCAGTATTTT. It encodes CASSEYGRGQGDTQYF.

The V call is TRBV11-3, the J call TRBJ2-3; unclear D gene. Germline-derived CDR1 and CDR2 are SGHNT and YENEEA. V dropped 3 bases and J dropped 6 bases, with 13 bases sitting between them. This CDR3 region has 14 residues. CDR3 sequence reads: CASSLSSVEDTQYF. In nucleotides, the CDR3 is TGTGCCAGCAGCTTGAGTTCCGTCGAGGATACGCAGTATTTT.

CDR3 DNA sequence: TGTGCCAGCAGGGACATCTTGAACACTGAAGCTTTCTTT. Translation: CASRDILNTEAFF. The gene calls are TRBV9 and TRBJ1-1, with D possibly TRBD1 on 5 matching bases. V dropped 5 bases and J dropped 0 bases, with 8 bases sitting between them. The CDR3 consists of 13 residues. Germline V gene data show CDR1 as SGDLS and CDR2 as YYNGEE.

The chain has TRBV2 and TRBJ2-7; D is unresolved. CDR1 is SNHLY, CDR2 FYNNEI, per germline. The V end lost 3 bases, the J end lost 8 bases, and 17 bases lay between the germline ends. CDR3 length equals 14 residues. CDR3 amino acids: CASSDPIDLRKQYF. The CDR3 DNA is TGTGCCAGCAGTGACCCCATAGATTTGAGGAAGCAGTACTTC.

This chain uses TRBV7-6 with TRBJ1-6; no clear D. The CDR3 contains 15 residues. The V gene lost 5 bases and the J gene lost 6 bases, with 14 bases spanning the gap. Per the germline V gene, CDR1 is SGHVS and CDR2 is FNYEAQ. Here the CDR3 DNA reads TGTGCCAGCAGCCCAAGGACGACGCTTAATTCACCCCTCCACTTT. This encodes CASSPRTTLNSPLHF. Supplemented by reference TRBV7-6 and TRBJ1-6, the full variable domain reads GAGVSQSPRYKVTKRGQDVALRCDPISGHVSLYWYRQALGQGPEFLTYFNYEAQQDKSGLPNDRFSAERPEGSISTLTIQRTEQRDSAMYRCASSPRTTLNSPLHFGNGTRLTVT.